This T cell receptor beta chain derives from a study of monozygotic twins with inflammatory bowel disease. Study-wide results and caveats: In the analysis, different T cell subtypes could not be told apart. Twins with IBD were found to have lower TCRbeta diversity (inverse Simpson) than healthy co-twins.

Concerning this clonotype itself: Its target is unknown.

Sampling involved one blood draw (2.5 ml) for every donor. Each UMI, carrying a 6-nucleotide sample barcode, came from template switching. Each CDR3 protein gets one entry in TCRdb, which reprocessed the 5' RACE reads and gives no DNA. The record lists over 350,000 distinct CDR3 sequences, of which the ten most abundant hold approximately 2.4%. The receptor was isolated from a human donor with ulcerative colitis or Crohn's disease, or a healthy co-twin of an affected twin (not recorded which). Sequencing input: blood.

The CDR3 loop reads CATTGSSGPYEQYF. The rearrangement joins TRBV6-1 to TRBJ2-7; the TRBD2 assignment by TCRdb is unverifiable without DNA. Germline V lookup: CDR1 MNHNS, CDR2 SASEGT. This CDR3 contains 14 residues.